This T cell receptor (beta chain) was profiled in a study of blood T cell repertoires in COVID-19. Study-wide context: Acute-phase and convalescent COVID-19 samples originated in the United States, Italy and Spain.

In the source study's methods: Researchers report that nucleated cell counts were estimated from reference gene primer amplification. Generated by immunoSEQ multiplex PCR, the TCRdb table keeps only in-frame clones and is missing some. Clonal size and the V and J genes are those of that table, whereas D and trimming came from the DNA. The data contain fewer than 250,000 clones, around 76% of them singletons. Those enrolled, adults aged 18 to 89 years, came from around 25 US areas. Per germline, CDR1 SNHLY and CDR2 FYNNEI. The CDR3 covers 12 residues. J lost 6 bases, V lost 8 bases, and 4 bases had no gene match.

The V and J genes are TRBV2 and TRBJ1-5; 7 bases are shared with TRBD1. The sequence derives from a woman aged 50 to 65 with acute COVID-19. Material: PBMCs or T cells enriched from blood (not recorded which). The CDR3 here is CASRQGSQPQHF. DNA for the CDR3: TGTGCCAGCCGACAGGGTTCTCAGCCCCAGCATTTT.